The 2 T cell receptor beta chains below come from one sample, sequenced in a study of blood T cell repertoires in COVID-19 (dated by TCRdb to the early 2020s). To prepare the library, the immunoSEQ multiplex PCR assay was applied. TCRdb mirrors the immuneACCESS table, restricted to in-frame sequences. Some clones are absent from its copies; in checked studies, under half trace to an unresolved V gene, and the reason for the others is unknown. The sample yields hundreds of thousands of clones; roughly nine tenths were counted once. The ten largest clones capture over 3% of the sample. The sample was PBMCs or T cells enriched from blood (not recorded which). The origin of the receptors is a woman in her fifties or sixties in a cohort exposed to, infected with or recovered from COVID-19 (not recorded which).

This clone came up once. This rearrangement joins TRBV5-1 to TRBJ2-3; 9 positions agree with TRBD1. In germline, CDR1 is SGHRS, CDR2 YFSETQ. V shed 5 bases, J shed 0 bases, and the junction held 4 bases outside the gene matches. The CDR3 spans 15 residues. The CDR3, as DNA: TGCGCCAGCAGAAGGGACAGGGCTAGCACAGATACGCAGTATTTT. Translating it yields CASRRDRASTDTQYF.

This chain uses TRBV5-5 with TRBJ1-1; the D gene is possibly TRBD1 (6 bases). The V gene lost 5 bases and the J gene lost 6 bases, with 14 bases spanning the gap. Germline CDR1 SGHKS, CDR2 YYEKEE (reference sequence). The length of the CDR3 is 13 residues. The CDR3 region is CASRSVGHPEAFF. The CDR3 coding sequence is TGTGCCAGCAGATCCGTGGGACACCCTGAAGCTTTCTTT.